This T cell receptor beta chain comes out of a study of cytomegalovirus exposure and HLA in healthy donors. Study-level points and caveats: An analysis that was carried out later associated some 17,000 TCR beta sequences with HLA alleles at 0.05 false discovery rate.

Trimming stripped 5 bases from V and 0 bases from J, with 5 bases between. The CDR3 sequence is 13 residues long. Germline CDR1 SGHAT, CDR2 FQDESV (reference sequence). For this clone: The antigen remains undetermined.

The PCR employed 60 Vbeta primers together with 13 Jbeta primers. Method: immunoSEQ multiplex PCR; TCRdb's copy keeps in-frame clones and lacks some. The sample lists roughly 180,000 clones, around 74% seen once, with around 2.5% in the top ten. The specimen was PBMCs. The chain combines TRBV11-1 with TRBJ1-5, with unresolved D. The receptor was isolated from a female donor in good health and CMV-seronegative. CDR3 sequence (DNA): TGTGCCAGCAGCCTCGGTAGCAATCAGCCCCAGCATTTT. It translates to CASSLGSNQPQHF.